This TCR beta chain was captured by sequencing in a study of CD8+ T cells in alopecia areata. General observations from the study: Resident alphabeta T-cell populations of normal skin are likewise subject to sequencing in scalp samples. The study found higher clonality in lesional than normal scalp, especially in alopecia totalis/universalis.

Reverse transcribed after extraction, RNA yielded cDNA as the sequencing template. Data came from immunoSEQ multiplex PCR; TCRdb stores just in-frame clones and leaves some out. This sample has 150,000 to 200,000 clones, with 67% found just once. After removal of 8 bases from V and 2 bases from J, the junction contained 6 bases not matched to a gene. Germline CDR1 and CDR2: ENHRY and SYGVKD. The CDR3 loop spans 14 amino acids. Details on this clone: What it recognizes is unknown.

The sequence came from a human donor with alopecia areata. Sequenced here: CD8+ T cells sorted from blood, sampled at week 0. The chain couples TRBV10-3 to TRBJ2-3; TRBD2 matches 8 bases. The DNA of the CDR3 is TGTGCCATCGCTCGGGGGGGACACACAGATACGCAGTATTTT. This encodes CAIARGGHTDTQYF.